This entry lists 26 T cell receptor beta chains sequenced from one sample in a study of blood T cell repertoires in COVID-19. Produced via immunoSEQ multiplex PCR; TCRdb's table is partial and in-frame only. This sample has fewer than 250,000 clones, with approximately 91% found just once. Sequencing input: peripheral blood. Receptors originate from a woman aged 40 to 50 who had recovered from COVID-19.

A single count supports this clone. The gene calls are TRBV7-8 and TRBJ2-7, with TRBD2 identical over 11 bases. The V segment lost 3 bases and the J segment 6 bases; nucleotides outside the gene matches: 7. CDR3 length equals 15 residues. Germline CDR1 reads SGHVS; CDR2 reads FQNEAQ. The CDR3 is CASSFRSGRGLEQYF. DNA for the CDR3: TGTGCCAGCAGCTTTCGTAGCGGGAGGGGGCTCGAGCAGTACTTC.

The genes are TRBV4-1 and TRBJ2-2; D is possibly TRBD2 (5 bases). The germline gives CDR1 MGHRA, CDR2 YSYEKL. The CDR3 has 17 amino acids. The V and J ends lost 6 bases and 0 bases respectively, with 17 bases between them. CDR3 amino acids: CASRPDVSGTNTGELFF. The DNA for the CDR3 is TGCGCCAGCAGGCCCGACGTCAGCGGAACGAACACCGGGGAGCTGTTTTTT.

The chain employs TRBV29-1 and TRBJ1-2; D might be TRBD1 (6 bases). Per germline, CDR1 SQVTM and CDR2 ANQGSEA. The length of the CDR3 is 12 residues. Trimming removed 7 bases from V and 7 bases from J, with 16 bases in between. Here the CDR3 DNA reads TGCAGCGGTCTCGGGGGGCGGGGTGGCTACACCTTC. Its translation is CSGLGGRGGYTF. Based on the CDR3 plus reference TRBV29-1 and TRBJ1-2, the full variable domain is SAVISQKPSRDICQRGTSLTIQCQVDSQVTMMFWYRQQPGQSLTLIATANQGSEATYESGFVIDKFPISRPNLTFSTLTVSNMSPEDSSIYLCSGLGGRGGYTFGSGTRLTVV.

V usage is TRBV7-2 and J usage is TRBJ2-1, with 8 nucleotides matching TRBD1. The CDR3 runs to 15 residues. Trimming took 6 bases from V and 4 from J; bases not matched to a gene: 8. Per the germline V gene, CDR1 is SGHTA and CDR2 is FQGNSA. As DNA, the CDR3 is TGTGCCAGCAGACCCGACAGGGGCGAATACAATGAGCAGTTCTTC. This sequence encodes CASRPDRGEYNEQFF.

This CDR3 reads CASSEERGIIGQPQHF. The DNA of the CDR3 is TGTGCCAGCAGTGAAGAAAGGGGGATTATTGGACAGCCCCAGCATTTT. The chain carries TRBV6-1 and TRBJ1-5; D is possibly TRBD1 (6 bases). This CDR3 has 16 residues. V lost 1 base, J lost 7 bases, and 17 bases lay in between. Germline CDR1 is MNHNS and CDR2 is SASEGT.

J is TRBJ2-3 and V is TRBV11-2; 9 bases agree with TRBD2. V was pared by 5 bases and J by 0 bases, with 12 bases of the junction left unmatched. The CDR3 has 18 amino acids. In germline, CDR1 is SGHAT, CDR2 FQNNGV. The CDR3 coding sequence is TGTGCCAGCAGCCCCGGCCAAGGACTAGCGTCTAGCACAGATACGCAGTATTTT. This encodes CASSPGQGLASSTDTQYF.

The gene calls are TRBV12-5 and TRBJ1-2, with 10 bases that match TRBD1. V lost 6 bases to trimming and J lost 1 base; unmatched junction nucleotides: 8. Germline CDR1 reads LGHNT; CDR2 reads FRNRAP. The CDR3 covers 16 residues. CDR3 in DNA: TGTGCTAGTGGGCGGAGCGGGACAGGGGATAACTATGGCTACACCTTC. Its protein product is CASGRSGTGDNYGYTF.

The rearrangement uses TRBV7-2 and TRBJ2-1; 7 bases agree with TRBD1. The germline gives CDR1 SGHTA, CDR2 FQGNSA. The CDR3 totals 14 residues. V was pared by 4 bases and J by 6 bases, with 6 bases of the junction left unmatched. The CDR3, as DNA: TGTGCCAGCAGCTCCAAAACAGGGGCCAATGAGCAGTTCTTC. Translating gives CASSSKTGANEQFF.

The chain links TRBV14 to TRBJ2-7; 9 bases match TRBD1. The CDR3 is 15 amino acids. Germline V lookup: CDR1 SGHDN, CDR2 FVKESK. The V and J ends lost 4 bases and 2 bases, in that order; junction bases with no gene match: 6. CDR3 sequence: CASSPLRDRAYEQYF. The CDR3 region has the DNA TGTGCCAGCAGCCCCCTCAGGGACAGGGCCTACGAGCAGTACTTC.

CDR3 in DNA: TGTGCCAGCAGCCTCGCCGGGGGGAACACTGAAGCTTTCTTT. Amino acid sequence: CASSLAGGNTEAFF. V gene TRBV3-1 (or the pseudogene TRBV3-2) combines with J gene TRBJ1-1; possibly TRBD1 for D (5 bases). Between the trimmed V and J ends, which lost 4 bases and 1 base, there was a span of 10 bases. The CDR3 spans 14 residues. In germline, CDR1 is LGHDT, CDR2 YNNKEL (reference sequence).

The chain uses TRBV18 and TRBJ2-1; D gene unclear. Germline V gene lookup returns CDR1 KGHSH and CDR2 LQKENI. Trimming shortened V by 5 bases and J by 8 bases, and 19 bases separated the two germline ends. This CDR3 contains 15 residues. For the CDR3, the DNA is TGTGCCAGCTCATGGGCAGGTGGTGGAATTGATGAGCAGTTCTTC. This sequence encodes CASSWAGGGIDEQFF.

The gene calls are TRBV29-1 and TRBJ1-1; D may be TRBD1 (6 bases). Between the trimmed V and J ends, which lost 4 bases and 3 bases, there was a span of 12 bases. The CDR3 is 13 residues long. Germline loops: CDR1 SQVTM, CDR2 ANQGSEA. The CDR3 spells CSVGGPIDTEAFF. CDR3 coding DNA: TGCAGCGTTGGGGGGCCAATCGACACTGAAGCTTTCTTT.

This sequence joins TRBV5-6 and TRBJ1-2; D unresolved. Trimming took 1 base from V and 4 from J, leaving 14 bases between them. This CDR3 region has 15 residues. Germline V gene sequence: CDR1 SGHDT, CDR2 YYEEEE. This CDR3 reads CASSLNAGFSYGYTF. CDR3 bases: TGTGCCAGCAGCTTGAATGCGGGGTTCAGCTATGGCTACACCTTC.

The chain links TRBV30 to TRBJ1-6, with 7 bases matching TRBD1. The CDR3 contains 13 residues. Germline V gives CDR1 GTSNPN, CDR2 SVGIG (reference sequence). V shed 8 bases and J 7 bases; nucleotides not matched to a gene: 8. CDR3 residues: CAGSGQPNSPLHF. Here the CDR3 DNA reads TGTGCCGGATCGGGACAGCCCAATTCACCCCTCCACTTT.

The V gene is TRBV7-3, the J gene TRBJ2-1; a weak D match, TRBD1 (5 bases). This CDR3 is 12 amino acids long. Germline loops: CDR1 SGHTA, CDR2 FQGTGA. Deletions cut 5 bases from V and 6 bases from J, with 8 bases between. DNA for the CDR3: TGTGCCAGCAGCATTACAGGCAATGAGCAGTTCTTC. Translating gives CASSITGNEQFF.

The genes are TRBV24-1 and TRBJ2-1; D unclear. This CDR3 contains 16 residues. The V end was cut by 6 bases, the J end by 5 bases, with 19 bases between. CDR1 and CDR2 from the germline V gene are KGHDR and SFDVKD. Here the CDR3 DNA reads TGTGCCACCAGTCCACCGGTGGTAGCAGCCCACAATGAGCAGTTCTTC. Amino acids: CATSPPVVAAHNEQFF.

J is TRBJ2-3 and V is TRBV9; D uncertain. CDR3 length equals 14 residues. Trimming took off 3 bases at V and 2 bases at J, with 10 bases between the two ends. Per the germline V gene, CDR1 is SGDLS and CDR2 is YYNGEE. CDR3 bases: TGTGCCAGCAGCGAACGGAGCTACACAGATACGCAGTATTTT. Amino acid sequence: CASSERSYTDTQYF.

V usage is TRBV11-3 and J usage is TRBJ2-1, with TRBD1 matching over 7 bases. From germline, CDR1 is SGHNT and CDR2 YENEEA. The CDR3 is 14 residues long. V dropped 5 bases and J dropped 5; count of bases not matched to a gene: 6. The DNA for the CDR3 is TGTGCCAGCAGCAGACAGGGAGTTAACAATGAGCAGTTCTTC. Translated: CASSRQGVNNEQFF.

The chain joins TRBV7-9 to TRBJ2-1; TRBD2 is a possible D gene (6 bases). The CDR3 is 16 residues long. V was shortened by 7 bases and J by 1 base, with 17 bases between the two germline ends. Germline V gene sequence: CDR1 SEHNR, CDR2 FQNEAQ (reference sequence). CDR3: CASNRETSLSYNEQFF. The CDR3, as DNA: TGTGCCAGCAACCGCGAGACTAGTCTATCCTACAATGAGCAGTTCTTC.

This clone occurred a few times. CDR3 loop: CASSWGENTEAFF. CDR3 DNA sequence: TGTGCCAGCAGTTGGGGGGAGAACACTGAAGCTTTCTTT. This chain links TRBV27 with TRBJ1-1, with D tentatively TRBD1 (5 bases). Looked up from germline, CDR1 is MNHEY and CDR2 is SMNVEV (reference sequence). The CDR3 contains 13 residues. Trimming cost V 4 bases and J 1 base, with 7 bases left between them.

The V call is TRBV6-6, the J call TRBJ1-2; D not resolved. The CDR3 has 14 residues. Between the trimmed V and J ends, which lost 2 bases and 1 base, there was a span of 8 bases. Germline CDR1 and CDR2: MNHNY and SVGAGI (reference sequence). CDR3 in amino acids: CASSYATVNYGYTF. CDR3 nucleotide sequence: TGTGCCAGCAGTTACGCAACAGTTAACTATGGCTACACCTTC.

This chain links TRBV3-1 (or the pseudogene TRBV3-2) with TRBJ2-1; D may be TRBD1 (5 bases). This CDR3 region has 15 residues. Looked up from germline, CDR1 is LGHDT and CDR2 is YNNKEL (reference sequence). Trimming cost V 1 base and J 8 bases, with 15 bases left between them. The CDR3 sequence is CASSQVSGNPHEQFF. The CDR3 DNA follows: TGTGCCAGCAGCCAAGTGTCAGGGAATCCCCATGAGCAGTTCTTC.

The chain carries TRBV28 and TRBJ2-1, with 12 nucleotides matching TRBD2. With 5 bases clipped from V and 0 bases from J, the junction kept 5 bases outside the gene matches. There are 17 residues in the CDR3. CDR1 and CDR2 (germline): MDHEN, SYDVKM. The CDR3 DNA reads as TGTGCCAGCAGTATCCTGGGACTAGCGGGCTCCTACAATGAGCAGTTCTTC. It codes for CASSILGLAGSYNEQFF. Full variable domain (remainder filled in from reference TRBV28 and TRBJ2-1): DVKVTQSSRYLVKRTGEKVFLECVQDMDHENMFWYRQDPGLGLRLIYFSYDVKMKEKGDIPEGYSVSREKKERFSLILESASTNQTSMYLCASSILGLAGSYNEQFFGPGTRLTVL.

This clone has a single count. At one of its ends the junction is not consistent with the germline gene, which may arise from a read error. The chain uses TRBV6-5 and TRBJ1-2; D remains ambiguous. The CDR3 length is 14 residues. Germline V gene data show CDR1 as MNHEY and CDR2 as SVGAGI. CDR3 coding DNA: TGTGCCAGCAGTTATAACGGAAACAACTATGGTTACACCTTC. Translating it yields CASSYNGNNYGYTF.

The chain employs TRBV9 and TRBJ2-1; TRBD2 matches at 11 bases. V gave up 4 bases and J gave up 4 bases; unmatched junction bases: 4. Germline CDR1 and CDR2: SGDLS and YYNGEE. CDR3 length: 15 amino acids. As DNA, the CDR3 is TGTGCCAGCAGCCCAACTAGCGGGAGTTACAATGAGCAGTTCTTC. Residues: CASSPTSGSYNEQFF.

The chain combines TRBV18 with TRBJ2-1, with TRBD2 matching over 8 bases. The germline gives CDR1 KGHSH, CDR2 LQKENI. CDR3 length: 18 amino acids. The junction had 16 bases not matched to a gene; V was cut back by 2 bases and J by 7 bases. This CDR3 reads CASSPTKIQAGAENEQFF. CDR3 DNA sequence: TGTGCCAGCTCACCAACGAAAATTCAAGCGGGAGCTGAAAATGAGCAGTTCTTC. The full variable domain, with the rest looked up from reference TRBV18 and TRBJ2-1, is NAGVMQNPRHLVRRRGQEARLRCSPMKGHSHVYWYRQLPEEGLKFMVYLQKENIIDESGMPKERFSAEFPKEGPSILRIQQVVRGDSAAYFCASSPTKIQAGAENEQFFGPGTRLTVL.